This T cell receptor (beta chain) was identified during a study of blood T cells in healthy people across ages. With a J-beta primer mix and a sample-barcoded 5' primer, a second PCR ran 7 to 11 cycles. From each sample, at least 2.5 million paired-end reads containing CDR3 were obtained. Each CDR3 protein is one row after TCRdb ran MiXCR on the 5' RACE reads. The table has almost 1 million distinct CDR3 sequences, roughly 51% seen once. Study results and caveats: Diversity estimates drawn from one million T cells were deemed underestimates. Unknown donor CMV status possibly confounded expanded clonotype changes. Long-lived and aged donors differed, with more naive CD4+ cells and higher diversity in the long-lived.

This clonotype was observed many times. No antigen is known for it. V was pared by 1 base and J by 7 bases, with 7 bases of the junction left unmatched. The CDR3 totals 14 residues. Germline CDR1 is ENHRY and CDR2 is SYGVKD. V gene TRBV10-3 combines with J gene TRBJ2-7; 7 nucleotides line up with TRBD2. The source material was blood. The TCR originated in a woman aged 55-75 years in good health. Here the CDR3 DNA reads TGTGCCATCAGTGAGTTCGGGGGGAAAAGGGAGCAGTACTTC. Protein: CAISEFGGKREQYF.